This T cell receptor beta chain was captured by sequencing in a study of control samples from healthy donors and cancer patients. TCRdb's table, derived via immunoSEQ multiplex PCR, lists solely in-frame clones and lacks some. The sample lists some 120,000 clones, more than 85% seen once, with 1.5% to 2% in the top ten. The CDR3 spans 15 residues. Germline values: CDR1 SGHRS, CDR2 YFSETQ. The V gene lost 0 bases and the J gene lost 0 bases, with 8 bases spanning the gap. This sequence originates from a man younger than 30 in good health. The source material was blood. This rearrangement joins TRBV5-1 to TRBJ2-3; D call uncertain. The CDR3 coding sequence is TGCGCCAGCAGCTTGGAGGGCGCTAGCACAGATACGCAGTATTTT. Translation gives CASSLEGASTDTQYF. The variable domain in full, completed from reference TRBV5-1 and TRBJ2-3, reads KAGVTQTPRYLIKTRGQQVTLSCSPISGHRSVSWYQQTPGQGLQFLFEYFSETQRNKGNFPGRFSGRQFSNSRSEMNVSTLELGDSALYLCASSLEGASTDTQYFGPGTRLTVL.